This is a list of T cell receptor beta chains from one sample in a study of human T cells and chemical hapten exposure. TCRdb itself ran the RACE reads through MiXCR, one entry per CDR3 protein. The sample has 150,000 or so distinct CDR3 sequences; approximately 14% are singletons. The specimen comprised whole blood, sampled in connection with sensitization to the hapten diphenylcyclopropenone (DPC). These receptors were obtained from a young woman with alopecia areata. Some clones in this sample may be carry-over from other donors' samples. Both conserved end residues are part of each CDR3. Fields, in order: V gene, D gene, CDR3 length, J gene, CDR3 protein. D genes are given only for firm matches.

TRBV7-9,TRBD1,15,TRBJ1-2,CASSFRGTGGAGYTF
TRBV5-5,-,18,TRBJ2-6,CASSLGFAGSSGANVLTF
TRBV20-1,-,11,TRBJ2-1,CQGSDWDEQFF
TRBV7-2,-,14,TRBJ1-4,CASRQDPGYEKLFF
TRBV7-2,TRBD2,14,TRBJ2-3,CASSPSGNADTQYF
TRBV6-4,TRBD2,16,TRBJ2-1,CASSGGRLAGVNEQFF
TRBV28,-,17,TRBJ2-5,CASSSPRGSGPGETQYF
TRBV7-2,TRBD1,15,TRBJ2-1,CASSLARGQLDEQFF
TRBV12-3/TRBV12-4,-,12,TRBJ1-3,CASSQQGYTIYF
TRBV7-2,TRBD1,14,TRBJ1-5,CASSQDRVGQPQHF
TRBV5-1,TRBD1,15,TRBJ2-1,CASSTTGTGDREQFF
TRBV6-5,-,15,TRBJ2-2,CASSRNPRAPGELFF
TRBV12-3/TRBV12-4,-,18,TRBJ1-1,CASSLILRGRRHTVEAFF
TRBV20-1,-,13,TRBJ2-1,CSARVGGGNEQFF
TRBV12-5,-,12,TRBJ1-1,CASGPGGPEAFF
TRBV7-2,-,15,TRBJ1-5,CASSLGRGMGQPQHF
TRBV2,-,13,TRBJ2-3,CASSGTQSLTQYF